Presented here are 2 T cell receptor beta chains from one specimen sequenced in a study of beta chain features in type 1 diabetes. No antigen is known for these receptors. What was sequenced were expressed TCRB transcripts, since all of the isolated RNA had been reverse transcribed. TCRdb keeps only in-frame clones here, not all; method: immunoSEQ multiplex PCR. The data show about 15,000 clones, 55% to 70% seen once. Whole-study results and caveats: For Type 1 diabetes patients, all four CD4+ subsets carried TCRB CDR3s that were moderately but significantly shorter.

The material sequenced was Tregs from blood. The receptors derive from a man aged 25-45 years with type 1 diabetes.

The chain is built from TRBV11-2 and TRBJ2-1, with 8 bases aligning to TRBD2. This CDR3 contains 14 residues. Germline CDR1 is SGHAT and CDR2 is FQNNGV. V shed 3 bases, J shed 8 bases, and the junction held 6 bases outside the gene matches. Here the CDR3 reads CASSFSGGPYEQFF. The CDR3 DNA follows: TGTGCCAGCAGCTTTTCGGGAGGGCCCTATGAGCAGTTCTTC.

The chain has TRBV6-1 and TRBJ1-1; tentatively, D is TRBD1 (5 bases). CDR3 length equals 14 residues. Trimming removed 4 bases from V and 2 bases from J, with 11 bases in between. Germline V lookup: CDR1 MNHNS, CDR2 SASEGT. CDR3 protein: CASSGHGGNTEAFF. The CDR3 DNA is TGTGCCAGCAGTGGACACGGGGGAAACACTGAAGCTTTCTTT.